The source of this TCR beta chain is a study of blood T cell repertoires in COVID-19. Overall study context: The cDNA or gDNA used as material had been derived from T cells, B-cell-depleted T cells, or PBMCs.

Germline loops: CDR1 SGHDN, CDR2 FVKESK. The CDR3 runs 17 residues. V shed 4 bases and J 3 bases; nucleotides not matched to a gene: 9. Original processing notes: Estimated nucleated cell counts came from reference gene primer amplification. TCRdb keeps only in-frame clones here, not all; method: immunoSEQ multiplex PCR. The DNA gave D and trimming, while V, J and clone size come from that table. The data contain some 250,000 clones, approximately 80% of them singletons. The clonotype comes from a man aged 35-49 years with acute or convalescent COVID-19. The chain couples TRBV14 to TRBJ2-2, with 9 bases identical to TRBD1. Material: peripheral blood. CDR3 DNA sequence: TGTGCCAGCAGCCGACCGGGACAGGGCCTCCACACCGGGGAGCTGTTTTTT. Its translation is CASSRPGQGLHTGELFF.